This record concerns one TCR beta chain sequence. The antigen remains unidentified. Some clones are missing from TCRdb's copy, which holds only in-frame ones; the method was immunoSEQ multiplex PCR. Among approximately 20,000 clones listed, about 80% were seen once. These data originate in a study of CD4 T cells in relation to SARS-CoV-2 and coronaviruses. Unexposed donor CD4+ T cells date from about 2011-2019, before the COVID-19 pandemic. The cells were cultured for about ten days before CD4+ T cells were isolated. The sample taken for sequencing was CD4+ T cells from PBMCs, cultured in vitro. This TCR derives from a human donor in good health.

CDR3 DNA: TGTGCCAGCAGCTTACACGCAAACACTGAAGCTTTCTTT. Translation: CASSLHANTEAFF. The chain has TRBV11-2 and TRBJ1-1; D remains unclear. Trimming removed 2 bases from V and 2 bases from J, with 6 bases in between. CDR1 and CDR2 (germline): SGHAT, FQNNGV. This CDR3 comprises 13 residues.